This T cell receptor (beta chain) was identified during a study of human T cells and chemical hapten exposure. At the level of the study: DPC (0.01%) was patch tested on the upper back and read at 6 days.

Study outcomes and limitations: TCRs exceeding 1 in 1000 frequency stayed unchanged with DPC sensitization.

Individual cDNA molecules (in the library) carried attached unique molecular identifiers. Each CDR3 protein is one row after TCRdb ran MiXCR on the RACE reads. The sample has 180,000 or so distinct CDR3 sequences, roughly 15% seen once. Noted time point: patch test 1, 2 weeks after DPC sensitization. Treatment noted: therapeutic diphenylcyclopropenone sensitization with weekly scalp DPC. Alopecia patients deemed DPC-suitable, aged 18 to 70, excluding pregnancy. Trimming removed 4 bases at V and 2 bases at J, with 9 bases between. Germline CDR1 SQVTM, CDR2 ANQGSEA. CDR3 length equals 12 residues. A note on this clonotype: Its antigen is unknown.

The clonotype originates from a woman in her twenties or thirties with alopecia areata. Some clones in this sample may be carry-over from other donors' samples. V gene TRBV29-1 combines with J gene TRBJ2-7, with D unresolved. The sequenced sample was whole blood, obtained in connection with sensitization to the hapten diphenylcyclopropenone (DPC). CDR3 coding DNA: TGCAGCGTTGTTGCGGATACCTACGAGCAGTACTTC. Its translation is CSVVADTYEQYF.